Shown below are 11 T cell receptor beta chains from a single sample sequenced in a study of cytomegalovirus exposure and HLA in healthy donors. PCR amplification relied on 60 Vbeta primers (plus 13 Jbeta primers). Data came from immunoSEQ multiplex PCR; TCRdb stores just in-frame clones and leaves some out. The sample lists roughly 80,000 clones, around 74% seen once, with around 6.5% in the top ten. Sequenced input: PBMCs. The receptors were gathered from a woman between 45 and 60 years old in good health and CMV-seropositive.

CDR3 region: CASSGGSSVGEAFF. CDR3 nucleotides: TGTGCCAGCAGCGGCGGGAGTAGCGTAGGTGAAGCTTTCTTT. V gene TRBV5-4 combines with J gene TRBJ1-1; D remains ambiguous. From germline, CDR1 is SGHNT and CDR2 YYREEE (reference sequence). The CDR3 spans 14 residues. Trimming shortened V by 4 bases and J by 7 bases, and 17 bases separated the two germline ends.

This clone was picked up a small number of times. This chain connects TRBV5-1 to TRBJ2-3, with 7 bases fitting TRBD1. The CDR3 extends over 14 amino acids. Germline CDR1 SGHRS, CDR2 YFSETQ. V lost 4 bases and J lost 2; bases outside the gene matches: 4. The CDR3 protein is CASSQTGTTDTQYF. The CDR3 nucleotides are TGCGCCAGCAGCCAGACAGGGACCACAGATACGCAGTATTTT.

The chain is built from TRBV5-6 and TRBJ2-7, with 9 bases identical to TRBD2. Looked up from germline, CDR1 is SGHDT and CDR2 is YYEEEE. J was trimmed by 7 bases and V by 3 bases; bases with no gene match: 8. The CDR3 is 14 amino acids. In DNA form, the CDR3 reads TGTGCCAGCAGCTATGCGGGACTAGCTAGAGAGCAGTACTTC. Its protein is CASSYAGLAREQYF.

The CDR3 DNA sequence: TGTGCCAGCAGTTTATTGGGGACAGGGGAAGAGACCCAGTACTTC. Translation: CASSLLGTGEETQYF. The chain combines TRBV27 with TRBJ2-5; TRBD1 aligns across 10 bases. Germline V gene sequence: CDR1 MNHEY, CDR2 SMNVEV (reference sequence). This CDR3 contains 15 residues. J gave up 3 bases and V 1 base, and 2 bases lay outside the gene matches.

The V call is TRBV30, the J call TRBJ1-3, with TRBD1 identical over 7 bases. The CDR3 has 15 residues. Germline-derived CDR1 and CDR2 are GTSNPN and SVGIG (reference sequence). V dropped 4 bases and J dropped 0; count of bases not matched to a gene: 6. Here the CDR3 reads CAWTAGQFSGNTIYF. DNA for the CDR3: TGTGCCTGGACCGCGGGACAGTTCTCTGGAAACACCATATATTTT.

The chain carries TRBV30 and TRBJ2-2; 8 bases map to TRBD1. CDR1 is GTSNPN, CDR2 SVGIG, per germline (reference sequence). CDR3 length equals 14 residues. V dropped 7 bases and J dropped 2; count of bases not matched to a gene: 6. This CDR3 reads CALNRGTNTGELFF. CDR3 nucleotides: TGTGCCTTAAACAGGGGGACAAACACCGGGGAGCTGTTTTTT.

V gene TRBV7-9 combines with J gene TRBJ2-7, with TRBD2 matching 10 bases. The ends lost 3 bases at V and 0 bases at J; junction bases unmatched: 8. The CDR3 loop spans 17 amino acids. Germline lookup yields CDR1 SEHNR and CDR2 FQNEAQ (reference sequence). The CDR3 here is CASSLRTSGPSSYEQYF. CDR3 DNA: TGTGCCAGCAGCTTGCGGACTAGCGGCCCGAGCTCCTACGAGCAGTACTTC.

This clone has only a few counts. The chain couples TRBV28 to TRBJ2-7, with TRBD2 matching 8 bases. Germline CDR1 is MDHEN and CDR2 is SYDVKM. The J segment lost 4 bases and the V segment lost 8 bases, leaving 19 bases of the junction unmatched. The CDR3 spans 17 residues. The CDR3 here is CASPPREGRSGGYEQYF. CDR3 nucleotides: TGTGCCAGCCCCCCCCGGGAGGGCCGCTCGGGGGGTTACGAGCAGTACTTC.

This chain's CDR3 is CASSHRYQPQHF. CDR3 coding DNA: TGTGCCAGCAGCCACAGATATCAGCCCCAGCATTTT. This sequence joins TRBV7-2 and TRBJ1-5; D gene unclear. Trimming took 5 bases from V and 5 from J, leaving 7 bases between them. Germline CDR1 SGHTA, CDR2 FQGNSA. This CDR3 contains 12 residues.

This chain links TRBV7-9 with TRBJ2-1, with a weak D call TRBD1 (6 bases). With 2 bases removed from V and 2 bases from J, the gap between germline ends came to 10 bases. CDR1 SEHNR and CDR2 FQNEAQ come from the germline V gene (reference sequence). The CDR3 consists of 15 residues. CDR3 DNA sequence: TGTGCCAGCAGCTTAAGGGGGAGTCCCTACAATGAGCAGTTCTTC. Translating it yields CASSLRGSPYNEQFF.

This chain connects TRBV28 to TRBJ1-5; D is undetermined. The germline V gene encodes CDR1 MDHEN and CDR2 SYDVKM. Trimming removed 8 bases at V and 7 bases at J, with 21 bases between. The length of the CDR3 is 15 residues. Written as DNA, the CDR3 is TGTGCCAGCGAGATGGGCGCGGGTTTCGGGCAGCCCCAGCATTTT. Amino acid sequence: CASEMGAGFGQPQHF.